Sequencing of this T cell receptor beta chain was carried out in a study of blood T cell repertoires in COVID-19. As for this clone: Other nucleotide sequences from this sample produce the same CDR3.

Method: immunoSEQ multiplex PCR; TCRdb's copy keeps in-frame clones and lacks some. Of 200,000 to 250,000 clones detected, more than 70% appear once; the ten largest clones hold 3% to 4.5%. CDR1 MNHEY and CDR2 SVGAGI come from the germline V gene. The V and J ends lost 8 bases and 0 bases respectively, with 5 bases between them. CDR3 size: 12 residues. The chain employs TRBV6-5 and TRBJ1-3; D gene uncertain. The clonotype comes from an elderly woman with acute or convalescent COVID-19. The specimen sequenced was peripheral blood. The CDR3 is CASRYSGNTIYF. The CDR3 DNA reads as TGTGCCAGCCGGTACTCTGGAAACACCATATATTTT.